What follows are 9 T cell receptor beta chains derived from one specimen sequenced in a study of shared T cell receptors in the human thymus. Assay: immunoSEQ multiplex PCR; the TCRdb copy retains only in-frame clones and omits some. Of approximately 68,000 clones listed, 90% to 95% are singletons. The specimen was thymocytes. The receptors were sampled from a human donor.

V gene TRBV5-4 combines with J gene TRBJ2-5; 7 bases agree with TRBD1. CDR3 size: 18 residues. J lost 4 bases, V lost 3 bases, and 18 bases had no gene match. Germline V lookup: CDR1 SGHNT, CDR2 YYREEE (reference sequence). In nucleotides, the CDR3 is TGTGCCAGCAGCTCAAGACCCAGAGCAGACAGGGTAGTAGAGACCCAGTACTTC. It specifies CASSSRPRADRVVETQYF.

The CDR3 region has the DNA TGTGCCAGCAGTGAACAGGGACGGAGCTCCTATAATTCACCCCTCCACTTT. Amino acid sequence: CASSEQGRSSYNSPLHF. V usage is TRBV6-1 and J usage is TRBJ1-6, with D perhaps TRBD1 (5 bases). Germline V gene data show CDR1 as MNHNS and CDR2 as SASEGT. V lost 2 bases to trimming and J lost 0 bases, with 11 bases between them. CDR3 length: 17 residues.

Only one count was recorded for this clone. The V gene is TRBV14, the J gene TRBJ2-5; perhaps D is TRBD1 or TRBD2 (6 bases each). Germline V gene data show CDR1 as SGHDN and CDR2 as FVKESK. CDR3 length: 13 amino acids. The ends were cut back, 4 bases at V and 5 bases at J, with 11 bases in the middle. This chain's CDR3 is CASSLGGTETQYF. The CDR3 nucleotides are TGTGCCAGCAGCCTGGGGGGCACGGAGACCCAGTACTTC.

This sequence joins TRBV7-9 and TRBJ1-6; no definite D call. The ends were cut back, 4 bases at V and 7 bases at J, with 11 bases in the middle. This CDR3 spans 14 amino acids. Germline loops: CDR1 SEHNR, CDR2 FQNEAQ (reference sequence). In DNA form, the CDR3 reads TGTGCCAGCAGCTACCGGGAAAGCAATTCACCCCTCCACTTT. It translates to CASSYRESNSPLHF.

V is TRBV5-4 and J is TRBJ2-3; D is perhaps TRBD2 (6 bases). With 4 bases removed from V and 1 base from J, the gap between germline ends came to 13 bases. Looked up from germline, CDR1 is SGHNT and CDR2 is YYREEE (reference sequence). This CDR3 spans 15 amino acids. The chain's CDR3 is CASSLRLGRTDTQYF. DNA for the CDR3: TGTGCCAGCAGCCTACGACTAGGGCGCACAGATACGCAGTATTTT.

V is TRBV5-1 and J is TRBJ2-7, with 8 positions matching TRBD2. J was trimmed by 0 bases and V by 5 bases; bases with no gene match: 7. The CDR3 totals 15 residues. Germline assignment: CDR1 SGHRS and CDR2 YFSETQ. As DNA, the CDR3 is TGCGCCAGCAGTTCTAGCGGGTCCAGCTCCTACGAGCAGTACTTC. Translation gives CASSSSGSSSYEQYF.

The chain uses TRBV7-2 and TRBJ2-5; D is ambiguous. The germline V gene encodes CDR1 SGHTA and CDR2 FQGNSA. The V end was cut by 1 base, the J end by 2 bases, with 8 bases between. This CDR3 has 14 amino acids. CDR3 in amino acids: CASSLVSLQETQYF. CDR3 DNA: TGTGCCAGCAGCTTAGTATCCTTGCAAGAGACCCAGTACTTC.

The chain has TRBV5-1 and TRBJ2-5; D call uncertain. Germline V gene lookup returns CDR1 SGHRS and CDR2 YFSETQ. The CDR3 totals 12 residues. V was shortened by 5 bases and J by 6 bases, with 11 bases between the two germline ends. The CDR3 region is CASRSERKTQYF. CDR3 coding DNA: TGCGCCAGCAGATCCGAGAGGAAGACCCAGTACTTC.

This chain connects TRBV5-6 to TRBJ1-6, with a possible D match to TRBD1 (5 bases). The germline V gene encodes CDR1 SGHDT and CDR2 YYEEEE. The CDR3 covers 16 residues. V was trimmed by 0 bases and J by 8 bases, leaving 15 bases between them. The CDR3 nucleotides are TGTGCCAGCAGCTTGGCAGGGCAGAAGAGTGATTCACCCCTCCACTTT. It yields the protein CASSLAGQKSDSPLHF.